The 29 T cell receptor beta chains presented below share a single source sample, sequenced in a study of intratumoral heterogeneity in liver cancer. Sequenced by immunoSEQ multiplex PCR; TCRdb stores in-frame clones only, minus some. The table lists about 20,000 clones, around 67% of them singletons. The sample was tumor-adjacent normal tissue, taken before any cancer treatment. The origin of the receptors is a woman aged 70-85 years with hepatocellular carcinoma.

This sequence joins TRBV5-1 and TRBJ2-1; 13 bases line up with TRBD2. Germline V CDR1 and CDR2: SGHRS, YFSETQ. The CDR3 runs to 15 residues. With V trimmed by 4 bases and J by 9 bases, 7 bases remained unmatched. CDR3 sequence reads: CASSPYTSGRGEQFF. The CDR3 DNA reads as TGCGCCAGCAGCCCTTATACTAGCGGGAGGGGTGAGCAGTTCTTC. The full variable domain, its missing parts supplied by reference TRBV5-1 and TRBJ2-1, is KAGVTQTPRYLIKTRGQQVTLSCSPISGHRSVSWYQQTPGQGLQFLFEYFSETQRNKGNFPGRFSGRQFSNSRSEMNVSTLELGDSALYLCASSPYTSGRGEQFFGPGTRLTVL.

The CDR3 DNA sequence: TGTGCCAGCAGCGGGGACAGCAGCAACGCTGAAGCTTTCTTT. It is translated as CASSGDSSNAEAFF. The chain carries TRBV7-9 and TRBJ1-1; 7 bases fit TRBD1. The CDR3 is 14 amino acids. Germline V lookup: CDR1 SEHNR, CDR2 FQNEAQ (reference sequence). Trimming cost V 5 bases and J 6 bases; bases outside gene matches: 9.

The chain employs TRBV5-1 and TRBJ1-4; tentatively, D is TRBD1 (6 bases). Trimming removed 1 base from V and 3 bases from J, with 13 bases in between. The CDR3 consists of 16 residues. The germline V gene has CDR1 SGHRS and CDR2 YFSETQ. In DNA, the CDR3 is TGCGCCAGCAGCTTGACAGGGTTCAGCTCTAATGAAAAACTGTTTTTT. Translated, it gives CASSLTGFSSNEKLFF.

Judged by abundance, this clone is medium-sized. The rearrangement uses TRBV5-1 and TRBJ2-7, with TRBD2 as a possible D gene (6 bases). This CDR3 is 15 amino acids long. Germline lookup yields CDR1 SGHRS and CDR2 YFSETQ. Between the trimmed V and J ends, which lost 4 bases and 0 bases, there was a span of 14 bases. CDR3 bases: TGCGCCAGCAGCAAGGGAGACGGGAGCTCCTACGAGCAGTACTTC. Encoded protein: CASSKGDGSSYEQYF.

This sequence joins TRBV2 and TRBJ2-1; 7 bases agree with TRBD2. The germline gives CDR1 SNHLY, CDR2 FYNNEI. The CDR3 runs 13 residues. The ends lost 8 bases at V and 5 bases at J; junction bases unmatched: 6. The CDR3 loop is CASAGDFNNEQFF. CDR3 nucleotides: TGTGCCAGCGCGGGAGATTTCAACAATGAGCAGTTCTTC.

The chain employs TRBV2 and TRBJ2-4, with no clear D. V was trimmed by 6 bases and J by 0 bases, leaving 12 bases between them. The V gene's germline CDR1 is SNHLY and CDR2 FYNNEI. This CDR3 has 15 amino acids. The CDR3 here is CASSLNPGAKNIQYF. DNA for the CDR3: TGTGCCAGCAGCCTCAACCCGGGAGCCAAAAACATTCAGTACTTC.

The J gene is TRBJ2-7, the V gene TRBV6-5; D possibly corresponds to TRBD1 (6 bases). In germline, CDR1 is MNHEY, CDR2 SVGAGI. The CDR3 contains 14 residues. V lost 2 bases and J 3 bases, leaving 11 bases between the germline ends. This CDR3 is CASSYRDTSYEQYF. The CDR3 region has the DNA TGTGCCAGCAGTTACCGGGACACTAGCTACGAGCAGTACTTC.

V is TRBV29-1 and J is TRBJ2-1; 10 bases line up with TRBD2. The CDR3 extends over 15 amino acids. V trimming: 3 bases; J trimming: 8 bases; junction bases outside the gene matches: 10. Germline assignment: CDR1 SQVTM and CDR2 ANQGSEA. The CDR3 DNA reads as TGCAGCGTTGAGGTAGCGGGAGGAAAAATTGATGAGCAGTTCTTC. It yields the protein CSVEVAGGKIDEQFF.

The CDR3 spells CASSQDLVGTNTGELFF. CDR3 DNA sequence: TGTGCCAGCAGCCAAGATCTCGTAGGTACCAACACCGGGGAGCTGTTTTTT. This chain links TRBV3-1 (or the pseudogene TRBV3-2) with TRBJ2-2; unclear D gene. V shed 0 bases and J shed 2 bases, with 13 bases lying between them. Germline V CDR1 and CDR2: LGHDT, YNNKEL (reference sequence). The CDR3 length is 17 residues.

The chain uses TRBV5-1 and TRBJ2-7, with 10 bases aligning to TRBD1. Germline CDR1 is SGHRS and CDR2 is YFSETQ. Trimming at V came to 2 bases and at J to 7 bases, leaving 6 bases not matched to a gene. This CDR3 has 14 amino acids. The CDR3 DNA reads as TGCGCCAGCAGCTTCCGGGACAGGGGCAATGAGCAGTACTTC. Protein sequence: CASSFRDRGNEQYF. The variable domain in full, completed from reference TRBV5-1 and TRBJ2-7, reads KAGVTQTPRYLIKTRGQQVTLSCSPISGHRSVSWYQQTPGQGLQFLFEYFSETQRNKGNFPGRFSGRQFSNSRSEMNVSTLELGDSALYLCASSFRDRGNEQYFGPGTRLTVT.

This clone was found a few times. The gene calls are TRBV19 and TRBJ2-1, with 11 bases that match TRBD1. Per the germline V gene, CDR1 is LNHDA and CDR2 is SQIVND (reference sequence). The CDR3 has 13 residues. J gave up 7 bases and V 8 bases, and 4 bases lay outside the gene matches. This CDR3 is CASSGTGGNEQFF. DNA of the CDR3: TGTGCCAGTTCCGGGACAGGGGGGAATGAGCAGTTCTTC.

The chain uses TRBV24-1 and TRBJ2-3; TRBD2 is a possible D gene (6 bases). The V gene lost 1 base and the J gene lost 2 bases, with 12 bases spanning the gap. Germline lookup yields CDR1 KGHDR and CDR2 SFDVKD. CDR3 length: 16 amino acids. CDR3 nucleotides: TGTGCCACCAGTGATTTAGGTAGCGGTACCACAGATACGCAGTATTTT. It translates to CATSDLGSGTTDTQYF.

In DNA form, the CDR3 reads TGTGCCAGCAGTGAGGGACCCACCTACGAGCAGTACTTC. Its protein is CASSEGPTYEQYF. This chain connects TRBV2 to TRBJ2-7; D tentatively reads TRBD1 or TRBD2 (5 bases each). Deletions cut 3 bases from V and 2 bases from J, with 8 bases between. Germline V lookup: CDR1 SNHLY, CDR2 FYNNEI. The CDR3 has 13 amino acids.

The chain joins TRBV12-3 or TRBV12-4 to TRBJ1-1; D not certain. The V end lost 5 bases, the J end lost 2 bases, and 9 bases lay between the germline ends. The CDR3 length is 13 residues. CDR3 nucleotide sequence: TGTGCCAGCAGTAACGATTATAACACTGAAGCTTTCTTT. This codes for CASSNDYNTEAFF.

This clone has just a few counts. As DNA, the CDR3 is TGTGCCAGTAGTGAAGGGTACCGGGGATACACTGAAGCTTTCTTT. As protein: CASSEGYRGYTEAFF. The rearrangement links TRBV19 to TRBJ1-1; no clear D. V was pared by 5 bases and J by 3 bases, with 16 bases between. The CDR3 is 15 residues long. CDR1 and CDR2 (germline): LNHDA, SQIVND (reference sequence).

In its sample, this clone was seen once. The V call is TRBV7-2, the J call TRBJ2-7, with TRBD2 matching over 8 bases. Germline V CDR1 and CDR2: SGHTA, FQGNSA. The CDR3 runs to 13 residues. Trimming cost V 3 bases and J 3 bases; bases outside gene matches: 1. This CDR3 reads CASSLREVYEQYF. The CDR3 nucleotides are TGTGCCAGCAGCTTGCGGGAGGTCTACGAGCAGTACTTC.

This chain's CDR3 is CASSIGQGAGQPQHF. The CDR3 nucleotides are TGTGCCAGCAGCATCGGACAGGGGGCCGGTCAGCCCCAGCATTTT. The V and J genes are TRBV3-1 (or the pseudogene TRBV3-2) and TRBJ1-5, with 11 bases fitting TRBD1. The CDR3 runs to 15 residues. Germline CDR1 and CDR2: LGHDT and YNNKEL (reference sequence). Losses at the gene ends were 5 bases for V and 6 bases for J; bases not matched to a gene: 6.

V gene TRBV28 combines with J gene TRBJ2-3; D is uncertain. This CDR3 is built from 15 residues. Between the trimmed V and J ends, which lost 7 bases and 2 bases, there was a span of 16 bases. The germline V gene encodes CDR1 MDHEN and CDR2 SYDVKM. CDR3 region: CASKKGSDPTDTQYF. The CDR3 DNA sequence: TGTGCCAGCAAAAAGGGCTCGGACCCCACAGATACGCAGTATTTT.

This clone has more than one count but fewer than ten. The V call is TRBV7-9, the J call TRBJ2-7; 8 nucleotides match TRBD1. The CDR3 is made up of 14 amino acids. Germline trimming cut 5 bases from V and 6 bases from J; bases unmatched to any gene: 9. Germline lookup yields CDR1 SEHNR and CDR2 FQNEAQ (reference sequence). The CDR3 nucleotides read TGTGCCAGCAGCCCGGGACAGGACCTTCGCGAGCAGTACTTC. It specifies CASSPGQDLREQYF.

This clone was counted once. This rearrangement joins TRBV18 to TRBJ1-4; D is ambiguous. V lost 1 base and J lost 1, with 7 bases in between. CDR1 is KGHSH, CDR2 LQKENI, per germline. This CDR3 has 15 amino acids. This chain's CDR3 is CASSPLGVTNEKLFF. The DNA of the CDR3 is TGTGCCAGCTCACCACTCGGGGTAACTAATGAAAAACTGTTTTTT.

The chain recombines TRBV6-1 with TRBJ1-2, with D hard to call. V lost 1 base to trimming and J lost 4 bases, with 4 bases between them. This CDR3 comprises 12 residues. In germline, CDR1 is MNHNS, CDR2 SASEGT. CDR3: CASSEGVYGYTF. CDR3 DNA: TGTGCCAGCAGTGAAGGGGTCTATGGCTACACCTTC.

The V and J genes are TRBV30 and TRBJ1-6; 7 nucleotides agree with TRBD1. CDR3 length: 14 residues. After removal of 3 bases from V and 8 bases from J, the junction contained 7 bases not matched to a gene. Germline CDR1 is GTSNPN and CDR2 is SVGIG (reference sequence). The CDR3 bases are TGTGCCTGGAGCGCGTCAGGGGGGGATTCACCCCTCCACTTT. Translation: CAWSASGGDSPLHF.

The V and J genes are TRBV5-1 and TRBJ1-2; TRBD1 agrees at 7 bases. V was pared by 4 bases and J by 2 bases, with 5 bases of the junction left unmatched. Germline CDR1 and CDR2: SGHRS and YFSETQ. The CDR3 is made up of 14 amino acids. The CDR3 is CASSREQGNYGYTF. The CDR3 DNA reads TGCGCCAGCAGCCGCGAACAGGGGAACTATGGCTACACCTTC.

The CDR3 region is CASSEGPGELFF. CDR3 DNA: TGCGCCAGCAGTGAGGGGCCCGGGGAGCTGTTTTTT. The chain joins TRBV10-1 to TRBJ2-2; D is ambiguous. The CDR3 totals 12 residues. The germline V gene encodes CDR1 WNHNN and CDR2 SYGVQD (reference sequence). V was pared by 2 bases and J by 6 bases, with 4 bases between.

J is TRBJ2-7 and V is TRBV10-3; 8 bases fit TRBD1. The CDR3 runs to 15 residues. In germline, CDR1 is ENHRY, CDR2 SYGVKD. The junction had 10 bases not matched to a gene; V was cut back by 3 bases and J by 6 bases. CDR3 nucleotides: TGTGCCATCAGTGAAAGTAGGGCAGGGGGCGCCGAGCAGTACTTC. Translated: CAISESRAGGAEQYF.

This clone appeared a few times. The rearrangement joins TRBV5-1 to TRBJ2-1, with TRBD1 matching 9 bases. The CDR3 has 15 residues. Per germline, CDR1 SGHRS and CDR2 YFSETQ. The V gene end was trimmed by 3 bases and the J gene end by 8 bases; junction bases not matched to a gene: 9. CDR3 DNA sequence: TGCGCCAGCAGCTGGGGGACAGGGAGAATAGATGAGCAGTTCTTC. Translating gives CASSWGTGRIDEQFF.

The chain uses TRBV6-2 or TRBV6-3 and TRBJ1-2; unclear D gene. CDR3 length: 12 amino acids. Germline CDR1 reads MNHEY; CDR2 reads SVGEGT. Trimming pared 5 bases from V and 8 bases from J, leaving 12 bases between. CDR3 nucleotide sequence: TGTGCCAGCAGTGAGCTCCGGCGGGGCTACACCTTC. It encodes CASSELRRGYTF.

The genes are TRBV5-1 and TRBJ1-4; D is uncertain. V lost 4 bases to trimming and J lost 7 bases, with 14 bases between them. The CDR3 consists of 14 residues. CDR1 and CDR2 from the germline V gene are SGHRS and YFSETQ. CDR3 in DNA: TGCGCCAGCAGCCCCGGACCACCGGGTGAAAAACTGTTTTTT. It translates to CASSPGPPGEKLFF. The variable domain in full, with the rest retrieved from reference TRBV5-1 and TRBJ1-4, is KAGVTQTPRYLIKTRGQQVTLSCSPISGHRSVSWYQQTPGQGLQFLFEYFSETQRNKGNFPGRFSGRQFSNSRSEMNVSTLELGDSALYLCASSPGPPGEKLFFGSGTQLSVL.

This clone was seen only once. V and J are TRBV19 and TRBJ2-3; 10 nucleotides align to TRBD2. The CDR3 runs 15 residues. J lost 0 bases, V lost 3 bases, and 0 bases had no gene match. Germline assignment: CDR1 LNHDA and CDR2 SQIVND (reference sequence). CDR3: CASSMGLASTDTQYF. In nucleotides, the CDR3 is TGTGCCAGTAGTATGGGACTAGCGAGCACAGATACGCAGTATTTT.